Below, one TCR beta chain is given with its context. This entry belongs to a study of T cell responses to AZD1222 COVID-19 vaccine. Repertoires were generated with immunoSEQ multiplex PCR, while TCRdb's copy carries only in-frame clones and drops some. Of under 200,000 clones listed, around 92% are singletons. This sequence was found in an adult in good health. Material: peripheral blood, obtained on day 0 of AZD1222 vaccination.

CDR3 nucleotides: TGCGCCAGCGGTACCGAAACCGTAGGCACCGGGGAGCTGTTTTTT. As protein: CASGTETVGTGELFF. This rearrangement joins TRBV5-1 to TRBJ2-2, with D unclear. Per germline, CDR1 SGHRS and CDR2 YFSETQ. The CDR3 has 15 residues. V was trimmed by 7 bases and J by 4 bases, leaving 17 bases between them.